A single sample is the source of the 18 T cell receptor beta chains below, sequenced in a study of blood T cells in healthy people across ages. Then a second PCR, running about 6 to 12 cycles, was carried out with a sample-barcoded 5' primer and a J-beta primer mix. MiXCR, applied by TCRdb to the 5' RACE reads, yields one record per CDR3 protein. Among about a million distinct CDR3 sequences listed, roughly 50% were seen once. The sample taken for sequencing was blood. All receptors derive from a man aged 25 to 40 in good health.

The chain has TRBV6-6 and TRBJ2-3, with D possibly matching TRBD1 (6 bases). Germline V gene sequence: CDR1 MNHNY, CDR2 SVGAGI (reference sequence). This CDR3 contains 14 residues. V lost 2 bases and J 2 bases, leaving 8 bases between the germline ends. The CDR3 bases are TGTGCCAGCAGTTACGGACAGAACACAGATACGCAGTATTTT. This translates into CASSYGQNTDTQYF.

Many counts were recorded for this clonotype. The V gene is TRBV4-1, the J gene TRBJ2-5; no clear D gene. Trimming pared 3 bases from V and 5 bases from J, leaving 10 bases between. The CDR3 length is 13 residues. CDR1 and CDR2 (germline): MGHRA, YSYEKL. The CDR3: CASSQTVWETQYF. CDR3 DNA: TGCGCCAGCAGCCAGACCGTGTGGGAGACCCAGTACTTC.

This chain links TRBV6-2 or TRBV6-3 with TRBJ2-6; the D is unclear. Per the germline V gene, CDR1 is MNHEY and CDR2 is SVGEGT. Trimming cost V 7 bases and J 0 bases, with 7 bases left between them. The CDR3 is 14 residues long. CDR3 DNA sequence: TGTGCCAGCACAAGAACCTCTGGGGCCAACGTCCTGACTTTC. Amino acids: CASTRTSGANVLTF.

The rearrangement uses TRBV12-3 or TRBV12-4 and TRBJ1-6; D is unclear. This CDR3 region has 13 residues. V was clipped by 6 bases and J by 7 bases, with 10 bases between them. The CDR3 loop reads CASSRASNSPLHF. The CDR3 DNA is TGTGCCAGCAGCCGGGCCTCAAATTCACCCCTCCACTTT.

V is TRBV28 and J is TRBJ2-5; a possible D gene is TRBD1 (6 bases). The tail of the sequence fits TRBJ2-7 better, so the J call may be wrong. This CDR3 spans 15 amino acids. Germline values: CDR1 MDHEN, CDR2 SYDVKM. The CDR3 DNA follows: TGTGCCAGCAGCCGGGACATTCGCTTGGGGTACGAGCAGTACTTC. Its translation is CASSRDIRLGYEQYF.

The V and J genes are TRBV15 and TRBJ2-3, with a weak D call TRBD2 (6 bases). The CDR3 runs 15 residues. CDR1 is LNHNV, CDR2 YYDKDF, per germline (reference sequence). V lost 1 base to trimming and J lost 5 bases, with 13 bases between them. The CDR3 coding sequence is TGTGCCACCAGCAGAGCTAGCGTAGGGATAGATACGCAGTATTTT. It encodes CATSRASVGIDTQYF.

A few counts support this clonotype. CDR3 amino acids: CAISGGGDYEQYF. The CDR3 region has the DNA TGTGCCATCAGTGGCGGGGGGGACTACGAGCAGTACTTC. This chain links TRBV10-3 with TRBJ2-7; 9 nucleotides agree with TRBD2. V was pared by 4 bases and J by 3 bases, with 1 base of the junction left unmatched. The length of the CDR3 is 13 residues. Germline V gene sequence: CDR1 ENHRY, CDR2 SYGVKD.

This clonotype turned up a few times. The junction and the germline gene differ at one end; a read error may be behind it. The CDR3 DNA follows: TGCAGTGCTAGGAGGACGGCCTCTAACCATGGCTACACCTTC. It yields the protein CSARRTASNHGYTF. This rearrangement joins TRBV20-1 to TRBJ1-2, with D hard to call. This CDR3 is 14 amino acids long. The germline V gene encodes CDR1 DFQATT and CDR2 SNEGSKA (reference sequence).

The chain employs TRBV28 and TRBJ2-1; 11 bases align to TRBD2. The trim removed 8 bases at V and 10 bases at J, leaving 10 bases unmatched. The length of the CDR3 is 14 residues. Per germline, CDR1 MDHEN and CDR2 SYDVKM. The DNA of the CDR3 is TGTGCCAGCGAGGGGCCTAGCGGGGGGCCAGAGCAGTTCTTC. This gives the protein CASEGPSGGPEQFF. Drawing the rest from reference TRBV28 and TRBJ2-1, the complete variable domain is DVKVTQSSRYLVKRTGEKVFLECVQDMDHENMFWYRQDPGLGLRLIYFSYDVKMKEKGDIPEGYSVSREKKERFSLILESASTNQTSMYLCASEGPSGGPEQFFGPGTRLTVL.

This clonotype appeared a few times. The chain employs TRBV29-1 and TRBJ2-5, with TRBD2 matching 12 bases. CDR3 length equals 15 residues. Germline assignment: CDR1 SQVTM and CDR2 ANQGSEA. V lost 2 bases to trimming and J lost 1 base; unmatched junction nucleotides: 2. The CDR3 loop is CSVERGLAGQETQYF. CDR3 bases: TGCAGCGTTGAAAGGGGACTAGCGGGCCAAGAGACCCAGTACTTC.

On this clonotype itself: At one of its ends the junction is not consistent with the germline gene, which may arise from a read error. The genes are TRBV5-1 and TRBJ2-4; D is unresolved. The J call is doubtful: the DNA matches TRBJ2-7 better. The germline V gene encodes CDR1 SGHRS and CDR2 YFSETQ. The CDR3 is 14 amino acids. CDR3 residues: CASSWSGFSCEQYF. Here the CDR3 DNA reads TGCGCCAGCAGCTGGTCAGGATTCTCCTGCGAGCAGTACTTC.

V usage is TRBV20-1 and J usage is TRBJ2-3, with D unclear. The V gene lost 4 bases and the J gene lost 2 bases, with 25 bases spanning the gap. Germline V gene lookup returns CDR1 DFQATT and CDR2 SNEGSKA (reference sequence). The CDR3 contains 18 residues. The CDR3 nucleotides read TGCAGTGCTACTCCGGCTCAGTCCCAGCCAGCCTCCACAGATACGCAGTATTTT. Its protein is CSATPAQSQPASTDTQYF.

This clonotype occurred once. The chain has TRBV4-2 and TRBJ1-5; D is perhaps TRBD1 (6 bases). Germline CDR1 is LGHNA and CDR2 is YNFKEQ. V lost 0 bases to trimming and J lost 0 bases, with 15 bases between them. CDR3 size: 18 residues. CDR3 amino acids: CASSQEWTQGTSNQPQHF. CDR3 bases: TGTGCCAGCAGCCAAGAATGGACTCAGGGGACTAGCAATCAGCCCCAGCATTTT.

This clonotype turned up a few times. The chain couples TRBV7-2 to TRBJ2-3, with D perhaps matching TRBD1 (5 bases). V was clipped by 3 bases and J by 0 bases, with 10 bases between them. Looked up from germline, CDR1 is SGHTA and CDR2 is FQGNSA. This CDR3 comprises 15 residues. CDR3 protein: CASSFRGESTDTQYF. DNA of the CDR3: TGTGCCAGCAGCTTTAGGGGCGAAAGCACAGATACGCAGTATTTT.

CDR3 bases: TGTGCCAGCAGACCGGGGACTGCTTCAGTTCGGAATGAGCAGTTCTTC. Its protein product is CASRPGTASVRNEQFF. The chain uses TRBV2 and TRBJ2-1, with a weak D call TRBD2 (6 bases). The CDR3 extends over 16 amino acids. V lost 6 bases to trimming and J lost 7 bases, with 22 bases between them. Germline V lookup: CDR1 SNHLY, CDR2 FYNNEI.

This clonotype was seen a few times. The J gene is TRBJ1-2, the V gene TRBV6-5, with TRBD1 matching over 7 bases. CDR3 length: 13 residues. Germline CDR1 MNHEY, CDR2 SVGAGI. With 6 bases clipped from V and 8 bases from J, the junction kept 9 bases outside the gene matches. In DNA form, the CDR3 reads TGTGCCAGCAGGCGTGACAGGGAAAGAGGCTACACCTTC. Residues: CASRRDRERGYTF.

J is TRBJ1-5 and V is TRBV5-6; 10 bases agree with TRBD1. In germline, CDR1 is SGHDT, CDR2 YYEEEE. The ends lost 1 base at V and 6 bases at J; junction bases unmatched: 7. CDR3 size: 16 residues. CDR3 sequence (DNA): TGTGCCAGCAGCTTGTATGGGACAGGGGCCGTTCAGCCCCAGCATTTT. It is translated as CASSLYGTGAVQPQHF.

This clonotype was counted a single time. J is TRBJ2-1 and V is TRBV24-1; D call uncertain. CDR1 and CDR2 (germline): KGHDR, SFDVKD. Deletions cut 3 bases from V and 5 bases from J, with 19 bases between. The CDR3 has 17 amino acids. The CDR3 here is CATSDPHRTKRDNEQFF. The DNA for the CDR3 is TGTGCCACCAGTGATCCCCATAGAACAAAACGGGACAATGAGCAGTTCTTC.